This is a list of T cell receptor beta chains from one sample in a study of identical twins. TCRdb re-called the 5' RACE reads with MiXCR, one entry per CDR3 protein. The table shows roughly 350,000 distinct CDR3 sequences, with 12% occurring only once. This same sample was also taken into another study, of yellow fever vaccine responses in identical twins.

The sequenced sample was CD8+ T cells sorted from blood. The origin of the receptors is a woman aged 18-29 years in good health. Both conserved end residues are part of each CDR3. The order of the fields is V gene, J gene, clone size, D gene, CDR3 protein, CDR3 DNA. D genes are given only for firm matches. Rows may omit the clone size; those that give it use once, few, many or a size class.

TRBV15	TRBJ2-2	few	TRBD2	CATSRAGEGRGVHTGELFF	TGTGCCACCAGCAGAGCCGGGGAGGGACGGGGTGTACACACCGGGGAGCTGTTTTTT
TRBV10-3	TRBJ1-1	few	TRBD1	CAITNTPGTENTEAFF	TGTGCCATCACCAATACCCCCGGGACAGAGAACACTGAAGCTTTCTTT
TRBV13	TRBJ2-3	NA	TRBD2	CASSPSSGRGRDTQYF	TGTGCCAGCAGCCCCTCTAGCGGGAGGGGGCGAGATACGCAGTATTTT
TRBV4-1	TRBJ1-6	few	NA	CASSQAPQYNSPLHF	TGCGCCAGCAGCCAAGCCCCCCAGTATAATTCACCCCTCCACTTT
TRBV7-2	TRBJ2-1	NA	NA	CASSPWEAADREQFF	TGTGCCAGCAGCCCCTGGGAGGCAGCGGACAGGGAGCAGTTCTTC
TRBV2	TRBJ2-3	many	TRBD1	CASSEGQGWTDTQYF	TGTGCCAGCAGTGAAGGACAGGGGTGGACAGATACGCAGTATTTT
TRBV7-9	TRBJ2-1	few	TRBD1	CASSARTGGYNEQFF	TGTGCCAGCAGCGCGAGGACAGGGGGCTACAATGAGCAGTTCTTC
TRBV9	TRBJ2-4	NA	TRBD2	CASSASGTSENIQYF	TGTGCCAGCAGCGCATCCGGGACTAGCGAAAACATTCAGTACTTC
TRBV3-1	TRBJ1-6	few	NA	CASSPRHSAPNSPLHF	TGTGCCAGCAGCCCGAGACACTCGGCCCCGAATTCACCCCTCCACTTT
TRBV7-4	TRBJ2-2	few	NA	CAGKTSEFPGELFF	TGTGCCGGGAAGACTAGTGAGTTTCCCGGGGAGCTGTTTTTT
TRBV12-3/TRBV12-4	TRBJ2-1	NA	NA	CASTMTGLSSYNEQFF	TGTGCCAGCACCATGACAGGTCTTAGCTCCTACAATGAGCAGTTCTTC
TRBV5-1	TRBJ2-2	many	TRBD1	CASSLSGTENTGELFF	TGCGCCAGCAGCTTATCCGGGACAGAAAACACCGGGGAGCTGTTTTTT
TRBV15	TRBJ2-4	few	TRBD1	CATSSWTGHRGNIQYF	TGTGCCACCAGCTCTTGGACAGGTCATCGAGGAAACATTCAGTACTTC
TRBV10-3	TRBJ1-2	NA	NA	CAISESRTELANYGYTF	TGTGCCATCAGTGAAAGCAGAACAGAACTGGCTAACTATGGCTACACCTTC
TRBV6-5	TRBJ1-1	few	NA	CASSYSRRKWNTEAFF	TGTGCCAGCAGTTACTCGCGCAGGAAGTGGAACACTGAAGCTTTCTTT
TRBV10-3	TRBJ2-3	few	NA	CAISEQSSTDTQYF	TGTGCCATCAGTGAACAGTCTAGCACAGATACGCAGTATTTT
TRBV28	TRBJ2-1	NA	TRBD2	CATRSGGGNEQFF	TGTGCCACCAGAAGCGGGGGTGGGAATGAGCAGTTCTTC
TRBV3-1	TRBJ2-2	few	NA	CASSLSNRVPGELFF	TGTGCCAGCAGTTTATCCAACAGGGTGCCCGGGGAGCTGTTTTTT
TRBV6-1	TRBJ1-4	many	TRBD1	CASSPGTGGALVKLFF	TGTGCCAGCAGTCCCGGGACAGGGGGCGCATTAGTAAAACTGTTTTTT
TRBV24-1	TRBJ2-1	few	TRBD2	CATSASGYNEQFF	TGTGCCACCAGTGCTAGCGGATACAATGAGCAGTTCTTC
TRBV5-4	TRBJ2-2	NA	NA	CASSFWGGGELFF	TGTGCCAGCAGCTTTTGGGGTGGCGGGGAGCTGTTTTTT
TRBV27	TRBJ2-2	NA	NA	CASSQSPLDTGELFF	TGTGCCAGCAGCCAATCCCCTCTTGACACCGGGGAGCTGTTTTTT
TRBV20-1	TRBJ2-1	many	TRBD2	CSARGLREVDEQFF	TGCAGTGCTAGAGGTCTGCGGGAGGTCGATGAGCAGTTCTTC
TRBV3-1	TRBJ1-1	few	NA	CASSQDEGDEAFF	TGTGCCAGCAGCCAAGATGAGGGGGATGAAGCTTTCTTT
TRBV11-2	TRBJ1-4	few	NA	CASSLTGSTNEKLFF	TGTGCCAGCAGCTTAACAGGGTCAACTAATGAAAAACTGTTTTTT
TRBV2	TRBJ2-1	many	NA	CASSGGDEQFF	TGTGCCAGCAGTGGAGGGGATGAGCAGTTCTTC
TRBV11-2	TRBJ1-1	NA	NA	CASSLDLVLGFEAEAFF	TGTGCCAGCAGCTTAGATCTAGTCCTGGGTTTTGAGGCTGAAGCTTTCTTT
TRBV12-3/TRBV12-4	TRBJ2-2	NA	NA	CASSLGSTNTGELFF	TGTGCCAGCAGTTTAGGGTCCACCAACACCGGGGAGCTGTTTTTT
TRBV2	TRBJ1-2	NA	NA	CASATNYGYTF	TGTGCCAGCGCAACTAACTATGGCTACACCTTC
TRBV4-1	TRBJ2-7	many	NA	CASSQDTAGYSYEQYF	TGCGCCAGCAGCCAAGATACGGCGGGGTACTCCTACGAGCAGTACTTC
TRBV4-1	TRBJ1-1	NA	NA	CASSQVDSILNTEAFF	TGCGCCAGCAGCCAAGTGGACAGCATACTGAACACTGAAGCTTTCTTT
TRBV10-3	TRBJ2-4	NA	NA	CAISETDESGAKNIQYF	TGTGCCATCAGTGAGACGGACGAGTCCGGGGCCAAAAACATTCAGTACTTC
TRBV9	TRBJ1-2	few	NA	CASSPGTYGYTF	TGTGCCAGCTCGCCAGGGACCTATGGCTACACCTTC
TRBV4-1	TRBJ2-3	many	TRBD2	CASSQAGRVADTQYF	TGCGCCAGCAGCCAGGCTGGGAGGGTAGCAGATACGCAGTATTTT
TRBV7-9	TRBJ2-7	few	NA	CASSLGLSATRYEQYF	TGTGCCAGCAGCTTAGGCCTTAGCGCAACCCGATACGAGCAGTACTTC